Below, 18 T cell receptor beta chains from the same sample are listed, as sequenced in a study of T cell responses to AZD1222 COVID-19 vaccine. Method: immunoSEQ multiplex PCR; TCRdb's copy keeps in-frame clones and lacks some. Of some 280,000 clones listed, almost 95% are singletons. The input for sequencing was peripheral blood, taken 28 days after the second AZD1222 dose. Source of these receptors: an adult who received the AZD1222 COVID-19 vaccine.

The CDR3: CASSEAGQGSGELFF. The CDR3, as DNA: TGTGCCAGCAGTGAAGCGGGACAGGGATCCGGGGAGCTGTTTTTT. The chain employs TRBV2 and TRBJ2-2, with 9 bases identical to TRBD1. Germline V CDR1 and CDR2: SNHLY, FYNNEI. V was clipped by 0 bases and J by 6 bases; unmatched bases: 2. CDR3 length: 15 amino acids.

The V and J genes are TRBV7-9 and TRBJ1-3; 7 nucleotides agree with TRBD1. After removal of 5 bases from V and 4 bases from J, the junction contained 5 bases not matched to a gene. This CDR3 is built from 14 residues. In germline, CDR1 is SEHNR, CDR2 FQNEAQ (reference sequence). In DNA, the CDR3 is TGTGCCAGCAGCCAGGACAGGTCCGGAAACACCATATATTTT. It specifies CASSQDRSGNTIYF.

This clone occurred once. This chain connects TRBV27 to TRBJ2-7; 13 nucleotides match TRBD2. The trim removed 1 base at V and 6 bases at J, leaving 6 bases unmatched. In germline, CDR1 is MNHEY, CDR2 SMNVEV (reference sequence). This CDR3 spans 16 amino acids. The CDR3, as DNA: TGTGCCAGCAGTTTATGGACTAGCGGGGGACTCGGCGAGCAGTACTTC. This gives the protein CASSLWTSGGLGEQYF.

This chain links TRBV19 with TRBJ1-5; 8 bases map to TRBD1. This CDR3 is built from 14 residues. Trimming took 6 bases from V and 5 from J; bases not matched to a gene: 6. CDR1 LNHDA and CDR2 SQIVND come from the germline V gene (reference sequence). The CDR3 DNA is TGTGCCAGTAGCGAGACAGGGGACCATCAGCCCCAGCATTTT. Translating gives CASSETGDHQPQHF.

The rearrangement joins TRBV4-2 to TRBJ2-2; D may be TRBD2 (5 bases). Trimming pared 1 base from V and 6 bases from J, leaving 12 bases between. The germline gives CDR1 LGHNA, CDR2 YNFKEQ. This CDR3 contains 15 residues. The CDR3 bases are TGTGCCAGCAGCCAAGGCGGGTTAACGCCCGGGGAGCTGTTTTTT. This translates into CASSQGGLTPGELFF.

This chain uses TRBV28 with TRBJ2-7, with D tentatively TRBD1 (5 bases). CDR1 MDHEN and CDR2 SYDVKM come from the germline V gene. Trimming stripped 10 bases from V and 0 bases from J, with 13 bases between. The CDR3 extends over 13 amino acids. The CDR3 nucleotides are TGTGCCACTAAGGCAGGGTACTCCTACGAGCAGTACTTC. As protein: CATKAGYSYEQYF. Based on the CDR3 plus reference TRBV28 and TRBJ2-7, the full variable domain is DVKVTQSSRYLVKRTGEKVFLECVQDMDHENMFWYRQDPGLGLRLIYFSYDVKMKEKGDIPEGYSVSREKKERFSLILESASTNQTSMYLCATKAGYSYEQYFGPGTRLTVT.

This sequence joins TRBV3-1 (or the pseudogene TRBV3-2) and TRBJ2-7, with D possibly being TRBD2 (5 bases). Per germline, CDR1 LGHDT and CDR2 YNNKEL (reference sequence). V was clipped by 4 bases and J by 3 bases, with 10 bases between them. The CDR3 spans 13 residues. DNA for the CDR3: TGTGCCAGCAGCCGTAGGGAGCACTACGAGCAGTACTTC. This gives the protein CASSRREHYEQYF.

The chain joins TRBV6-5 to TRBJ2-7; TRBD2 matches at 14 bases. The V and J ends lost 5 bases and 3 bases, in that order; junction bases with no gene match: 3. From germline, CDR1 is MNHEY and CDR2 SVGAGI. The length of the CDR3 is 15 residues. CDR3 loop: CASSPTSGRVYEQYF. The CDR3 region has the DNA TGTGCCAGCAGTCCGACTAGCGGGAGGGTCTACGAGCAGTACTTC.

V and J are TRBV2 and TRBJ2-7; either TRBD1 or TRBD2 may supply D (6 bases each). CDR3 size: 14 residues. CDR1 is SNHLY, CDR2 FYNNEI, per germline. Trimming removed 4 bases at V and 7 bases at J, with 17 bases between. DNA for the CDR3: TGTGCCAGCAGTGTGGGGGGACATCCGCGGGAGCAGTACTTC. This encodes CASSVGGHPREQYF.

The chain is built from TRBV5-1 and TRBJ2-3; TRBD2 agrees at 14 bases. V gave up 4 bases and J gave up 5 bases; unmatched junction bases: 6. This CDR3 has 16 residues. CDR1 and CDR2 from the germline V gene are SGHRS and YFSETQ. CDR3 sequence reads: CASSHGTSGGLDTQYF. The CDR3 bases are TGCGCCAGCAGCCACGGGACTAGCGGGGGTTTAGATACGCAGTATTTT.

The chain uses TRBV3-1 (or the pseudogene TRBV3-2) and TRBJ2-1; D possibly uses TRBD1 or TRBD2 (6 bases each). From germline, CDR1 is LGHDT and CDR2 YNNKEL (reference sequence). With 0 bases removed from V and 2 bases from J, the gap between germline ends came to 11 bases. The CDR3 is made up of 16 amino acids. CDR3 nucleotides: TGTGCCAGCAGCCAAGATAATCGGGGGCCCTACAATGAGCAGTTCTTC. It specifies CASSQDNRGPYNEQFF.

The chain combines TRBV9 with TRBJ2-3, with 8 positions matching TRBD2. The CDR3 is 14 residues long. Germline V CDR1 and CDR2: SGDLS, YYNGEE. With 0 bases clipped from V and 6 bases from J, the junction kept 3 bases outside the gene matches. The CDR3 DNA sequence: TGTGCCAGCAGCGTAGCGGGGGGGGAGGATACGCAGTATTTT. Encoded protein: CASSVAGGEDTQYF.

The rearrangement uses TRBV6-5 and TRBJ2-7; weak D call: TRBD1 (6 bases). Trimming shortened V by 6 bases and J by 7 bases, and 16 bases separated the two germline ends. This CDR3 has 13 amino acids. Per the germline V gene, CDR1 is MNHEY and CDR2 is SVGAGI. In DNA, the CDR3 is TGTGCCAGCAGGTCGGGACAACCAGGGGAGCAGTACTTC. This encodes CASRSGQPGEQYF.

This chain links TRBV20-1 with TRBJ2-7, with D perhaps TRBD2 (5 bases). V lost 3 bases to trimming and J lost 9 bases, with 12 bases between them. The CDR3 has 11 residues. CDR1 is DFQATT, CDR2 SNEGSKA, per germline (reference sequence). CDR3 in amino acids: CSASGPAGQYF. The CDR3 DNA is TGCAGTGCTAGTGGACCGGCGGGGCAGTACTTC.

The CDR3 region is CASSREQGAYEQYF. The CDR3 DNA reads as TGTGCCAGCAGCCGAGAACAGGGGGCCTACGAGCAGTACTTC. This chain links TRBV5-4 with TRBJ2-7; the match to TRBD1 covers 8 bases. Per germline, CDR1 SGHNT and CDR2 YYREEE (reference sequence). Trimming at V came to 4 bases and at J to 2 bases, leaving 5 bases not matched to a gene. The CDR3 has 14 residues.

V gene TRBV18 combines with J gene TRBJ2-1; 13 bases are shared with TRBD2. The CDR3 is 15 residues long. Trimming took 5 bases from V and 5 from J; bases not matched to a gene: 3. Germline V CDR1 and CDR2: KGHSH, LQKENI. In DNA, the CDR3 is TGTGCCAGCTCATCTACTAGCGGGGGGGACAATGAGCAGTTCTTC. Its translation is CASSSTSGGDNEQFF.

The chain recombines TRBV21-1 with TRBJ1-2; the table assigns TRBD1, which was not confirmed against the DNA. TRBV21-1 is listed as a pseudogene. The CDR3 loop spans 15 amino acids. In nucleotides, the CDR3 is TGTGCCAGCAGCAAAGGCCCAGGGGGTGACTATGGCTACACCTTC. Its translation: CASSKGPGGDYGYTF.

This clone showed up just once. This rearrangement joins TRBV7-9 to TRBJ2-7; D possibly corresponds to TRBD2 (6 bases). The CDR3 is 16 residues long. Germline CDR1 SEHNR, CDR2 FQNEAQ (reference sequence). V lost 8 bases to trimming and J lost 5 bases, with 25 bases between them. The chain's CDR3 is CASGVRVGIAVDEQYF. In DNA form, the CDR3 reads TGTGCCAGCGGAGTCCGGGTGGGGATAGCGGTCGACGAGCAGTACTTC.